Below, 10 T cell receptor beta chains from the same sample are listed, as sequenced in a study of early T cells in non-severe SARS-CoV-2 infection (dated by TCRdb to about 2021). Libraries were built with 5' RACE. Sequencing used a NextSeq 500. TCRdb took the public reads, trimmed them with fastp at Q25, ran MiXCR for clone calling and kept in-frame beta chains. Merged by CDR3 protein, the rows form single entries marked with the most common genes and DNA. Present in this sample are over 25,000 distinct CDR3 sequences, around 5.7% of which were seen just once. The ten largest clonotypes hold 5% to 7% of the sample. Sample: whole blood. Every receptor here comes from an adult who was a healthcare worker with PCR-confirmed SARS-CoV-2 infection or an uninfected control (not recorded which).

This clonotype was observed a handful of times. This rearrangement joins TRBV27 to TRBJ2-7; no reliable D call. The CDR3 has 15 amino acids. Between the trimmed V and J ends, which lost 5 bases and 0 bases, there was a span of 14 bases. Germline CDR1 reads MNHEY; CDR2 reads SMNVEV (reference sequence). The CDR3 here is CASSLSSGVSYEQYF. CDR3 sequence (DNA): TGTGCCAGCAGTCTCTCTAGTGGCGTCTCCTACGAGCAGTACTTC.

The CDR3 reads CSVIPGQDPYEQYF. CDR3 DNA: TGCAGCGTTATACCTGGGCAGGACCCCTACGAGCAGTACTTC. The genes are TRBV29-1 and TRBJ2-7; unclear D gene. The CDR3 covers 14 residues. Trimming removed 5 bases from V and 2 bases from J, with 16 bases in between. Germline V lookup: CDR1 SQVTM, CDR2 ANQGSEA.

This clonotype has a count of ten or more. The chain carries TRBV20-1 and TRBJ1-4, with 7 bases identical to TRBD1. The J segment lost 7 bases and the V segment lost 7 bases, leaving 9 bases of the junction unmatched. The CDR3 is 13 residues long. CDR1 is DFQATT, CDR2 SNEGSKA, per germline (reference sequence). The CDR3 region is CSGHGTVGEKLFF. DNA of the CDR3: TGCAGTGGGCACGGGACAGTCGGTGAAAAACTGTTTTTT.

This clonotype was seen at least ten times. The CDR3 here is CASTRKGQIYEQYF. As DNA, the CDR3 is TGTGCCAGCACTCGGAAGGGACAAATCTACGAGCAGTACTTC. The chain links TRBV28 to TRBJ2-7; possible D gene TRBD1, 6 bases. The CDR3 totals 14 residues. CDR1 and CDR2 from the germline V gene are MDHEN and SYDVKM. The V gene lost 7 bases and the J gene lost 3 bases, with 16 bases spanning the gap.

This clonotype has at least ten counts. The J gene is TRBJ2-3, the V gene TRBV20-1, with 7 positions matching TRBD2. CDR1 DFQATT and CDR2 SNEGSKA come from the germline V gene (reference sequence). The ends lost 6 bases at V and 4 bases at J; junction bases unmatched: 10. This CDR3 region has 14 residues. The CDR3 spells CSARGGSWADTQYF. CDR3 sequence (DNA): TGCAGTGCCCGCGGGGGAAGTTGGGCAGATACGCAGTATTTT.

This sequence joins TRBV4-2 and TRBJ2-3, with 10 bases lining up with TRBD1. The trim removed 5 bases at V and 5 bases at J, leaving 4 bases unmatched. Germline assignment: CDR1 LGHNA and CDR2 YNFKEQ. The CDR3 has 14 amino acids. The DNA for the CDR3 is TGTGCCAGCAGCACAGGGACAGGGGTAGATACGCAGTATTTT. Amino acids: CASSTGTGVDTQYF.

This clonotype came up a few times. V gene TRBV4-3 combines with J gene TRBJ2-2; no firm D call. Germline CDR1 LGHNA, CDR2 YSLEER. The CDR3 is 17 residues long. V was trimmed by 2 bases and J by 0 bases, leaving 13 bases between them. CDR3 region: CASSQPAYASNTGELFF. The CDR3 DNA reads TGCGCCAGCAGCCAACCTGCTTATGCCTCGAACACCGGGGAGCTGTTTTTT.

This clonotype was detected many times. The chain employs TRBV10-2 and TRBJ2-4, with TRBD2 matching over 12 bases. This CDR3 has 16 amino acids. CDR1 and CDR2 (germline): WSHSY, SAAADI. J gave up 6 bases and V 4 bases, and 7 bases lay outside the gene matches. The CDR3 coding sequence is TGCGCCAGCAGTGGGGGACTAGCGGGTTGGGGAAACATTCAGTACTTC. Its translation is CASSGGLAGWGNIQYF.

This clonotype was counted a few times. V gene TRBV6-5 combines with J gene TRBJ2-1; TRBD2 matches 15 bases. The CDR3 sequence is 20 residues long. In germline, CDR1 is MNHEY, CDR2 SVGAGI. V was pared by 1 base and J by 3 bases, with 10 bases of the junction left unmatched. The CDR3 DNA reads TGTGCCAGCAGTTACTTCAGTGGACTAGCGGGGGGGCCCCGCTACAATGAGCAGTTCTTC. Its translation: CASSYFSGLAGGPRYNEQFF.

The rearrangement uses TRBV7-3 and TRBJ2-2; tentative D call: TRBD2 (5 bases). Trimming took off 1 base at V and 2 bases at J, with 11 bases between the two ends. There are 16 residues in the CDR3. Per germline, CDR1 SGHTA and CDR2 FQGTGA. The CDR3 is CASSLMGRLNTGELFF. For the CDR3, the DNA is TGTGCCAGCAGCTTAATGGGCCGACTAAACACCGGGGAGCTGTTTTTT.